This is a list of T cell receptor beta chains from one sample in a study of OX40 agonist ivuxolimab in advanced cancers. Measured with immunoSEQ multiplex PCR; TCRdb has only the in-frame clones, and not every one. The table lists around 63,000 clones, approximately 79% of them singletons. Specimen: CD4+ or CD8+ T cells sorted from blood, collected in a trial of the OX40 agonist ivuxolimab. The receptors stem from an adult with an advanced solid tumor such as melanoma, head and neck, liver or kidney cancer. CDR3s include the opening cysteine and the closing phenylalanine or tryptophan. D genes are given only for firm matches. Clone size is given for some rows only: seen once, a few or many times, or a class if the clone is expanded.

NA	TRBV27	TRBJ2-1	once	CASSSIGLYLDNEQFF	TGTGCCAGCAGTTCCATTGGACTATACCTCGACAATGAGCAGTTCTTC
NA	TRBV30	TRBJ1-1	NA	CAWSRQTMNTEAFF	TGTGCCTGGAGTCGACAGACCATGAACACTGAAGCTTTCTTT
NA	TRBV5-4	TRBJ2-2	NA	CASSLEGNTGELFF	TGTGCCAGCAGCTTGGAAGGGAACACCGGGGAGCTGTTTTTT
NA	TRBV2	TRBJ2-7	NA	CASSETDYKTYEQYF	TGTGCCAGCAGTGAAACGGACTACAAAACCTACGAGCAGTACTTC
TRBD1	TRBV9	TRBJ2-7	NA	CASSPGTGAYEQYF	TGTGCCAGCAGCCCCGGGACAGGAGCCTACGAGCAGTACTTC
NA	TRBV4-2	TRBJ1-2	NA	CASSQEGLGYTF	TGTGCCAGCAGCCAAGAAGGTCTTGGCTACACCTTC
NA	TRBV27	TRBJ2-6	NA	CASTLRAPGANVLTF	TGTGCCAGCACCCTTCGGGCCCCCGGGGCCAACGTCCTGACTTTC
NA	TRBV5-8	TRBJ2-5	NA	CASSLGGWNQETQYF	TGTGCCAGCAGCTTGGGAGGGTGGAACCAAGAGACCCAGTACTTC
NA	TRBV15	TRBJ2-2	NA	CATSRDLNGELFF	TGTGCCACCAGCAGAGATTTGAACGGGGAGCTGTTTTTT
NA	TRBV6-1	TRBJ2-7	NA	CASSERTYPYEQYF	TGTGCCAGCAGTGAACGGACATATCCCTACGAGCAGTACTTC
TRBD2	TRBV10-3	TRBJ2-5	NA	CAIRPSGAEETQYF	TGTGCCATCAGACCTAGCGGGGCGGAAGAGACCCAGTACTTC
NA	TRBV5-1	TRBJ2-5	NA	CASSTPQETQYF	TGCGCCAGCAGCACCCCCCAAGAGACCCAGTACTTC
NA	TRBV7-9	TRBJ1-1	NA	CASSLADIGGTEAFF	TGTGCCAGCAGCTTAGCGGACATTGGGGGCACTGAAGCTTTCTTT
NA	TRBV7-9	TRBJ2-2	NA	CASGPQGPGELFF	TGTGCCAGCGGACCCCAGGGGCCCGGGGAGCTGTTTTTT
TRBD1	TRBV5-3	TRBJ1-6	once	CARTTSRGGQRSSYNSPLHF	TGTGCCAGAACCACCTCTCGAGGGGGACAGAGGAGCTCCTATAATTCACCCCTCCACTTT
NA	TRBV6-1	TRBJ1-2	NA	CASTDLQGLYGYTF	TGTGCCAGCACCGACTTACAGGGACTCTATGGCTACACCTTC
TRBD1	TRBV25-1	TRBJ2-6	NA	CASSEYGTVGANVLTF	TGTGCCAGCAGTGAATATGGGACAGTTGGGGCCAACGTCCTGACTTTC
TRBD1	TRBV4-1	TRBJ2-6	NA	CASSQSGQRVSGANVLTF	TGCGCCAGCAGCCAGTCGGGACAGAGAGTTTCTGGGGCCAACGTCCTGACTTTC
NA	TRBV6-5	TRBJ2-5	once	CASSYGPGTGAQYF	TGTGCCAGCAGTTATGGGCCAGGTACCGGGGCCCAGTACTTC
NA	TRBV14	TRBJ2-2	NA	CASSQDFGTLNTGELFF	TGTGCCAGCAGCCAAGATTTTGGCACCCTGAACACCGGGGAGCTGTTTTTT
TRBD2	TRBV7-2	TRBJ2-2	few	CASSPSGRGTGELFF	TGTGCCAGCAGCCCTAGCGGGAGGGGCACCGGGGAGCTGTTTTTT
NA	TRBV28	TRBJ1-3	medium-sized	CASTPAAGNTIYF	TGTGCCAGCACCCCCGCAGCTGGAAACACCATATATTTT
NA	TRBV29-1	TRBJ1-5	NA	CSVALAAGIQPQHF	TGCAGCGTCGCCCTTGCCGCGGGGATTCAGCCCCAGCATTTT
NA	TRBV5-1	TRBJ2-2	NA	CASSLRSNTGELFF	TGCGCCAGCAGCTTGAGGTCGAACACCGGGGAGCTGTTTTTT
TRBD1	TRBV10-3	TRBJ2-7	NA	CAISETRQGYEQYF	TGTGCCATCAGTGAAACCCGACAGGGCTACGAGCAGTACTTC
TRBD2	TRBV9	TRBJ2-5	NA	CASAGLAGGPQETQYF	TGTGCCAGCGCGGGACTAGCGGGGGGCCCTCAAGAGACCCAGTACTTC
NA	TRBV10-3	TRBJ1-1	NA	CAISESTEAFF	TGTGCCATCAGTGAGTCCACTGAAGCTTTCTTT
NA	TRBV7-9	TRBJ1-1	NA	CASSPTGRGNTEAFF	TGTGCCAGCAGCCCCACGGGCAGGGGGAACACTGAAGCTTTCTTT
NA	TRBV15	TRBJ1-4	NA	CATSTGRGLGEKLFF	TGTGCCACCAGCACGGGTCGGGGATTGGGTGAAAAACTGTTTTTT
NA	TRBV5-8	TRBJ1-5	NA	CATGLEGGQPQHF	TGTGCCACCGGCCTCGAGGGGGGACAGCCCCAGCATTTT
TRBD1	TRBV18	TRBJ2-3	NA	CASSGQSTDTQYF	TGTGCCAGCTCGGGACAGAGCACAGATACGCAGTATTTT
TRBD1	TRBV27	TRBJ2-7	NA	CASSRPGTGGKEQYF	TGTGCCAGCAGTCGACCCGGAACAGGGGGCAAAGAGCAGTACTTC
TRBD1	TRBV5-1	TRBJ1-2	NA	CASSLGVRTGGAGYGYTF	TGCGCCAGCAGCTTGGGGGTGAGGACAGGGGGCGCAGGCTATGGCTACACCTTC
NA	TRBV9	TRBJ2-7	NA	CASNREGNSYEQYF	TGTGCCAGCAACCGCGAGGGAAACTCCTACGAGCAGTACTTC
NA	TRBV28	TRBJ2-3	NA	CASSSQTVPDTQYF	TGTGCCAGCAGTTCCCAGACGGTACCAGATACGCAGTATTTT
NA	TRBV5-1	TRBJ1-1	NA	CASSLDGPNTEAFF	TGCGCCAGCAGCTTAGACGGGCCCAACACTGAAGCTTTCTTT
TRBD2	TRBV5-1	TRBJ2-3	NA	CASSLDGGVRADTQYF	TGCGCCAGCAGCTTGGATGGGGGGGTCAGGGCAGATACGCAGTATTTT
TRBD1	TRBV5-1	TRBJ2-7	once	CASSLQGYEQYF	TGCGCCAGCAGCTTACAGGGGTACGAGCAGTACTTC
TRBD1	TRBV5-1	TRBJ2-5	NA	CASMEGRGHETQYF	TGCGCCAGCATGGAGGGCAGGGGGCACGAGACCCAGTACTTC
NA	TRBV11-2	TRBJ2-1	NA	CASSLGNGQVNEQFF	TGTGCCAGCAGCTTAGGAAATGGTCAAGTCAATGAGCAGTTCTTC
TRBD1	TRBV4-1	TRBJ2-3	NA	CASSPRDRGPDTQYF	TGCGCCAGCAGCCCGAGGGACAGGGGTCCAGATACGCAGTATTTT
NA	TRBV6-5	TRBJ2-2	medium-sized	CASIQGDGELFF	TGTGCCAGCATACAGGGTGACGGGGAGCTGTTTTTT
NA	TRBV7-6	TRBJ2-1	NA	CASSLARQSQYNEQFF	TGTGCCAGCAGCCTAGCAAGACAGTCACAGTACAATGAGCAGTTCTTC
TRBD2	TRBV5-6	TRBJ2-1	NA	CASSDLAASYNEQFF	TGTGCCAGCAGCGATCTAGCGGCCTCCTACAATGAGCAGTTCTTC
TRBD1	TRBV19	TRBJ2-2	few	CASSHRDRGLSGELFF	TGTGCCAGTAGCCACCGGGACAGGGGTCTTTCCGGGGAGCTGTTTTTT
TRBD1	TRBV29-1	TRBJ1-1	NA	CSSDRANTEAFF	TGCAGCTCGGACAGGGCGAACACTGAAGCTTTCTTT
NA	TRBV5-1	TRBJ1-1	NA	CASSLPGQNTEAFF	TGCGCCAGCAGCTTGCCGGGGCAAAACACTGAAGCTTTCTTT
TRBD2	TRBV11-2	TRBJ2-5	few	CASSLVSGGWLETQYF	TGTGCCAGCAGCTTAGTCAGCGGGGGTTGGTTAGAGACCCAGTACTTC
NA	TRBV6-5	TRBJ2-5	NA	CASSYTRLGSGETQYF	TGTGCCAGCAGTTACACGCGTTTGGGGAGCGGAGAGACCCAGTACTTC
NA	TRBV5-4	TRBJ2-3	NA	CASSLEQGTDTQYF	TGTGCCAGCAGCTTGGAACAGGGCACAGATACGCAGTATTTT
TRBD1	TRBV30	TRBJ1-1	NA	CAWSRGVWKNTEAFF	TGTGCCTGGAGCAGGGGGGTATGGAAGAACACTGAAGCTTTCTTT
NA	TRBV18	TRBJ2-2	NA	CASSPPQGSELFF	TGTGCCAGCTCACCACCCCAGGGATCGGAGCTGTTTTTT
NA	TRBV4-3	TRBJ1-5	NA	CASSQEYSSNQPQHF	TGCGCCAGCAGCCAAGAGTACAGCTCCAATCAGCCCCAGCATTTT
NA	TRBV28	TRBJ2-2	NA	CASFRRGDGELFF	TGTGCCAGCTTCAGGAGGGGGGACGGGGAGCTGTTTTTT